This T cell receptor beta chain emerged from a study of shared clonotypes between healthy human individuals. This clone was counted only a few times. Some clones are missing from TCRdb's copy, which holds only in-frame ones; the method was immunoSEQ multiplex PCR. Among over a million clones listed, approximately 76% were seen once. The junction had 9 bases not matched to a gene; V was cut back by 3 bases and J by 5 bases. CDR3 length equals 17 residues. Looked up from germline, CDR1 is SGHRS and CDR2 is YFSETQ. The sequence came from a man aged 18 to 29 in good health. The rearrangement joins TRBV5-1 to TRBJ2-1; 12 bases fit TRBD2. The source material was memory CD4+ T cells sorted from blood. The subset is: CD45RA-negative fraction. DNA of the CDR3: TGCGCCAGCAGCTCCTTTACTAGCGGGGGGTATAACAATGAGCAGTTCTTC. This sequence encodes CASSSFTSGGYNNEQFF.